The rows below give T cell receptor beta chains drawn from one sample of a study of blood T cell repertoires in COVID-19. This table comes from immunoSEQ multiplex PCR, and its TCRdb copy is limited to in-frame clones, with some not included. The data hold about 280,000 clones, with approximately 86% observed a single time. The sequenced sample was peripheral blood. These receptors all stem from a man aged 35-49 years with active or convalescent COVID-19. The CDR3 runs from the conserved cysteine through the conserved F or W. Fields, in order: clone size, J gene, V gene, D gene, CDR3 protein, CDR3 DNA. D genes are given only for firm matches. Clone size appears in some rows only: once, few, many, or a class for an expanded clone.

. TRBJ1-4 TRBV6-5 . CASRRTANEKLFF TGTGCCAGCAGACGGACAGCTAATGAAAAACTGTTTTTT
. TRBJ2-7 TRBV5-1 TRBD1 CASSPQQGGYEQYF TGCGCCAGCAGCCCCCAACAGGGGGGTTACGAGCAGTACTTC
. TRBJ1-4 TRBV4-1 . CASSQGGWEKLFF TGCGCCAGCAGCCAAGGGGGCTGGGAAAAACTGTTTTTT
. TRBJ1-6 TRBV19 . CASSMTATAYNSPLHF TGTGCCAGTAGTATGACCGCTACAGCCTATAATTCACCCCTCCACTTT
once TRBJ1-1 TRBV7-9 TRBD1 CASSLSRDRAPEAFF TGTGCCAGCAGCTTGTCCCGGGACAGGGCGCCTGAAGCTTTCTTT
. TRBJ1-5 TRBV7-8 . CASSSNPNYSNQPQHF TGTGCCAGCAGCTCGAACCCTAACTATAGCAATCAGCCCCAGCATTTT
. TRBJ1-2 TRBV29-1 TRBD1 CSVPDRGNYGYTF TGCAGCGTCCCGGACAGGGGCAACTATGGCTACACCTTC
. TRBJ2-4 TRBV30 TRBD2 CAWSVSGGNIQYF TGTGCCTGGAGTGTTAGCGGGGGAAACATTCAGTACTTC
once TRBJ2-5 TRBV7-9 TRBD1 CASSPSPGTGETQYF TGTGCCAGCAGTCCTTCCCCCGGGACAGGGGAGACCCAGTACTTC
once TRBJ2-2 TRBV5-6 . CASSSYTGELFF TGTGCCAGCAGCTCTTACACCGGGGAGCTGTTTTTT
. TRBJ2-1 TRBV7-3 . CASSSHLSSYNEQFF TGTGCCAGCAGCTCGCATCTGAGCTCCTACAATGAGCAGTTCTTC
. TRBJ1-5 TRBV24-1 TRBD1 CATSDQDRGGNQPQHF TGTGCCACCAGTGACCAGGACAGGGGAGGGAATCAGCCCCAGCATTTT
. TRBJ2-7 TRBV2 TRBD1 CASSETGTSYEQYF TGTGCCAGCAGTGAGACAGGGACCTCCTACGAGCAGTACTTC
. TRBJ1-6 TRBV5-5 . CASSSGGPMGYNSPLHF TGTGCCAGCAGTTCGGGGGGCCCTATGGGTTATAATTCACCCCTCCACTTT
. TRBJ1-6 TRBV6-5 TRBD1 CASSRDRGYSPLHF TGTGCCAGCAGCAGGGACAGGGGTTATTCACCCCTCCACTTT
. TRBJ2-5 TRBV24-1 . CATSQDTHAGTQYF TGTGCCACCAGTCAAGACACGCATGCAGGGACCCAGTACTTC
. TRBJ2-2 TRBV9 TRBD2 CASSVTTLAGNTGELFF TGTGCCAGCAGCGTGACCACGCTAGCGGGCAACACCGGGGAGCTGTTTTTT
. TRBJ2-3 TRBV5-5 . CASRLLSVSTDTQYF TGTGCCAGCAGGCTCCTTTCGGTTTCCACAGATACGCAGTATTTT
. TRBJ1-5 TRBV2 . CASSAYRSGGQPQHF TGTGCCAGCAGTGCCTACAGAAGCGGGGGTCAGCCCCAGCATTTT
. TRBJ2-5 TRBV5-8 . CASSLGGQYQETQYF TGTGCCAGCAGCTTGGGGGGGCAGTACCAAGAGACCCAGTACTTC
. TRBJ1-5 TRBV30 . CAWSRNAAGNQPQHF TGTGCCTGGAGTCGGAACGCGGCAGGCAATCAGCCCCAGCATTTT
. TRBJ2-1 TRBV28 TRBD2 CASSGTSGGSDEQFF TGTGCCAGCAGTGGAACTAGCGGGGGGAGCGATGAGCAGTTCTTC
. TRBJ1-5 TRBV6-6 TRBD1 CASSAQLNGQGYRVSNQPQHF TGTGCCAGCAGCGCCCAGCTAAACGGACAGGGCTATCGGGTAAGCAATCAGCCCCAGCATTTT
. TRBJ1-4 TRBV11-2 TRBD1 CASSSWTGIGVNEKLFF TGTGCCAGCAGCTCTTGGACAGGGATTGGGGTAAATGAAAAACTGTTTTTT
. TRBJ1-2 TRBV6-5 TRBD1 CASSNRGASYGYTF TGTGCCAGCAGTAACAGGGGCGCCTCCTATGGCTACACCTTC
. TRBJ1-2 TRBV6-5 TRBD1 CASRRRQGAYGYTF TGTGCCAGCAGGCGAAGACAGGGGGCCTATGGCTACACCTTC
. TRBJ2-3 TRBV5-6 TRBD1 CASSLGTGDGTDTQYF TGTGCCAGCAGCTTGGGGACAGGGGATGGCACAGATACGCAGTATTTT
. TRBJ1-4 TRBV6-1 TRBD1 CASSADRGRTNEKLFF TGTGCCAGCAGTGCCGACAGGGGGCGAACTAATGAAAAACTGTTTTTT